This TCR beta chain comes out of a study of monozygotic twins with inflammatory bowel disease. The CDR3 has 14 residues. Germline CDR1 SGHAT, CDR2 FQNNGV. cDNA synthesis was performed in eight separate reactions for each sample. TCRdb reprocessed the 5' RACE reads and stores each CDR3 protein as one record, lacking DNA. The table lists some 90,000 distinct CDR3 sequences. This chain joins TRBV11-2 and TRBJ2-7. The sequencing input was blood. This TCR was sampled from a human donor with ulcerative colitis or Crohn's disease, or a healthy co-twin of an affected twin (not recorded which). CDR3 region: CASSLVPDDREQYF.